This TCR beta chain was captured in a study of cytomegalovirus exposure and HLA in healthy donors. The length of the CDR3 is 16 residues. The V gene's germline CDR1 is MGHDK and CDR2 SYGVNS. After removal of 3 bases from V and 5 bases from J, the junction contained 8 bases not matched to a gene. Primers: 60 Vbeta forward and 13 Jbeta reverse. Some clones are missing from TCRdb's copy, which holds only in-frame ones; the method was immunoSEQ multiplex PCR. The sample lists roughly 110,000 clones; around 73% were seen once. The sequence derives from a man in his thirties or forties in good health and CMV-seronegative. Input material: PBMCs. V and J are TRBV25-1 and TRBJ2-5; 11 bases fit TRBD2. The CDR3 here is CASSDSSTSGKETQYF. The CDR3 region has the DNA TGTGCCAGCAGTGATTCCTCGACTAGCGGGAAGGAGACCCAGTACTTC.